Listed here is a single T cell receptor (beta chain). The authors used 3500 ng of total RNA per TCR library. Researchers used template switching to add UMIs featuring a 6-nucleotide sample barcode. For both chains, the TCRalpha and TCRbeta cDNA went through two nested PCRs of approximately 16 and 10 cycles. For each CDR3 protein, TCRdb gives one entry from its re-call of the 5' RACE reads, without DNA. The listing records 330,000 or so distinct CDR3 sequences. Germline loops: CDR1 DFQATT, CDR2 SNEGSKA (reference sequence). The CDR3 has 18 amino acids. This record belongs to a study of monozygotic twins with inflammatory bowel disease. Blood was collected, roughly 2.5 ml per donor.

V is TRBV20-1 and J is TRBJ1-5; without DNA, the TCRdb call of TRBD1 cannot be checked. The sequencing input was blood. The TCR sequence derives from a human donor with ulcerative colitis or Crohn's disease, or a healthy co-twin of an affected twin (not recorded which). The CDR3 region is CSAPDREVMGYLPQPQHF.